These 19 T cell receptor beta chains came from one sample sequenced in a study of human T cells and chemical hapten exposure listed by TCRdb under 2021. The sample's time point label is to be understood as: patch test 1, 2 weeks after DPC sensitization. Sample treatment or condition, as interpreted from the label and publication: therapeutic diphenylcyclopropenone sensitization with weekly scalp DPC. Libraries were built with RACE. Sequenced using a NextSeq 500. The public reads were quality trimmed at Q25 with fastp and then assembled into clones with MiXCR by TCRdb, keeping productive beta chains. All rows with the same CDR3 protein become a single entry with the most common DNA and genes. The sample profile shows roughly 120,000 distinct CDR3 sequences; around an eighth of them were found once. Clones ranked in the top ten supply 1.4% of the sample. The sequenced sample was whole blood, obtained in connection with sensitization to the hapten diphenylcyclopropenone (DPC). These receptors came from a woman in her fifties or sixties with alopecia areata. Some clones in this sample may be carry-over from other donors' samples.

This clonotype was observed a handful of times. The rearrangement joins TRBV7-6 to TRBJ2-1; 8 bases map to TRBD2. Unmatched junction bases numbered 9, after V lost 5 bases and J lost 3 bases. The CDR3 length is 16 residues. CDR1 is SGHVS, CDR2 FNYEAQ, per germline. The DNA for the CDR3 is TGTGCCAGCAGCAACAGCGGGGGCACAGACTACAATGAGCAGTTCTTC. Its protein is CASSNSGGTDYNEQFF.

This clonotype was recorded at least ten times. V gene TRBV6-2 or TRBV6-3 combines with J gene TRBJ1-1; D is possibly TRBD1 (5 bases). This CDR3 is 14 amino acids long. Germline V gene lookup returns CDR1 MNHEY and CDR2 SVGEGT. The germline V and J ends were trimmed by 0 bases and 6 bases, with 11 bases remaining between them. CDR3 amino acids: CASSYSRVQAEAFF. The CDR3 nucleotides are TGTGCCAGCAGTTACTCCAGGGTGCAGGCTGAAGCTTTCTTT.

This clonotype was seen ten or more times. This chain connects TRBV6-2 or TRBV6-3 to TRBJ2-5; D not certain. The ends were cut back, 4 bases at V and 2 bases at J, with 5 bases in the middle. CDR3 length equals 12 residues. The V gene's germline CDR1 is MNHEY and CDR2 SVGEGT. The CDR3 is CASSSLQETQYF. In nucleotides, the CDR3 is TGTGCCAGCAGTTCCCTACAAGAGACCCAGTACTTC.

This clonotype occurred many times. The rearrangement links TRBV6-5 to TRBJ1-2; D unclear. Germline CDR1 and CDR2: MNHEY and SVGAGI. V shed 3 bases and J shed 0 bases, with 11 bases lying between them. This CDR3 comprises 15 residues. The CDR3 here is CASSYLMSPNYGYTF. As DNA, the CDR3 is TGTGCCAGCAGTTATCTCATGAGTCCTAACTATGGCTACACCTTC.

The chain recombines TRBV5-1 with TRBJ2-3, with D possibly being TRBD1 or TRBD2 (5 bases each). CDR3 length: 14 amino acids. V lost 4 bases, J lost 6 bases, and 15 bases lay in between. Germline assignment: CDR1 SGHRS and CDR2 YFSETQ. CDR3 DNA: TGCGCCAGCAGCACCCGGGGCCTGCCGGATACGCAGTATTTT. Encoded protein: CASSTRGLPDTQYF.

Ten or more counts support this clonotype. V gene TRBV6-5 combines with J gene TRBJ2-1; D is uncertain. The CDR3 covers 15 residues. Per germline, CDR1 MNHEY and CDR2 SVGAGI. V was shortened by 6 bases and J by 0 bases, with 12 bases between the two germline ends. The CDR3 reads CASRMDRSSYNEQFF. For the CDR3, the DNA is TGTGCCAGCAGGATGGACCGCAGCTCCTACAATGAGCAGTTCTTC.

The gene calls are TRBV19 and TRBJ2-1, with 10 bases that match TRBD1. Germline-derived CDR1 and CDR2 are LNHDA and SQIVND (reference sequence). CDR3 length: 16 residues. The J segment lost 9 bases and the V segment lost 6 bases, leaving 14 bases of the junction unmatched. CDR3 DNA sequence: TGTGCCAGTAGGGACCCGGGACAGGGGTTTTTAGGTGAGCAGTTCTTC. Its protein product is CASRDPGQGFLGEQFF. Supplemented by reference TRBV19 and TRBJ2-1, the full variable domain reads DGGITQSPKYLFRKEGQNVTLSCEQNLNHDAMYWYRQDPGQGLRLIYYSQIVNDFQKGDIAEGYSVSREKKESFPLTVTSAQKNPTAFYLCASRDPGQGFLGEQFFGPGTRLTVL.

This clonotype was counted ten times or more. V and J are TRBV7-6 and TRBJ2-2; no definite D call. Trimming removed 0 bases at V and 5 bases at J, with 22 bases between. CDR3 length: 19 amino acids. Germline CDR1 SGHVS, CDR2 FNYEAQ. The CDR3 sequence: CASSLAAVFADKKTGELFF. The CDR3 bases are TGTGCCAGCAGCTTAGCCGCTGTCTTTGCCGATAAAAAAACCGGGGAGCTGTTTTTT. The full variable domain, its missing parts supplied by reference TRBV7-6 and TRBJ2-2, is GAGVSQSPRYKVTKRGQDVALRCDPISGHVSLYWYRQALGQGPEFLTYFNYEAQQDKSGLPNDRFSAERPEGSISTLTIQRTEQRDSAMYRCASSLAAVFADKKTGELFFGEGSRLTVL.

This clonotype appeared many times. This chain links TRBV29-1 with TRBJ2-1; the match to TRBD2 covers 8 bases. V was clipped by 5 bases and J by 8 bases; unmatched bases: 5. The CDR3 runs 12 residues. Germline assignment: CDR1 SQVTM and CDR2 ANQGSEA. This chain's CDR3 is CSVSSGGHEQFF. The DNA of the CDR3 is TGCAGCGTTTCAAGCGGGGGCCATGAGCAGTTCTTC.

This clonotype was picked up a small number of times. The J gene is TRBJ1-4, the V gene TRBV4-1; D remains unclear. The CDR3 length is 16 residues. V was cut by 4 bases and J by 0 bases, with 12 bases left in between. Germline CDR1 reads MGHRA; CDR2 reads YSYEKL. CDR3 bases: TGCGCCAGCAGCCGAGAACCAGGTGCAACTAATGAAAAACTGTTTTTT. This encodes CASSREPGATNEKLFF.

This chain connects TRBV29-1 to TRBJ1-5; D possibly corresponds to TRBD1 (5 bases). The germline V gene has CDR1 SQVTM and CDR2 ANQGSEA. The length of the CDR3 is 13 residues. V lost 6 bases, J lost 0 bases, and 9 bases lay in between. This CDR3 reads CSVLTGSNQPQHF. The CDR3 nucleotides read TGCAGCGTGCTAACAGGTAGCAATCAGCCCCAGCATTTT.

This clonotype was seen a handful of times. V usage is TRBV7-6 and J usage is TRBJ1-3; D possibly corresponds to TRBD1 (5 bases). CDR1 is SGHVS, CDR2 FNYEAQ, per germline. V lost 5 bases and J 0 bases, leaving 14 bases between the germline ends. This CDR3 comprises 16 residues. CDR3 sequence reads: CASSPQTASSGNTIYF. The CDR3 DNA reads TGTGCCAGCAGCCCCCAGACAGCTTCCTCTGGAAACACCATATATTTT.

The chain recombines TRBV29-1 with TRBJ1-1; 9 positions match TRBD1. The ends lost 8 bases at V and 10 bases at J; junction bases unmatched: 14. CDR1 and CDR2 from the germline V gene are SQVTM and ANQGSEA. CDR3 length equals 13 residues. CDR3 residues: CSTTFEDRGRAFF. In nucleotides, the CDR3 is TGCAGCACCACTTTCGAGGACAGGGGTCGAGCTTTCTTT.

The sample holds a few counts of this clonotype. V usage is TRBV28 and J usage is TRBJ2-2; weak D call: TRBD1 (5 bases). This CDR3 contains 15 residues. The germline CDR1 and CDR2 sequences are MDHEN and SYDVKM. V was shortened by 5 bases and J by 4 bases, with 14 bases between the two germline ends. As DNA, the CDR3 is TGTGCCAGCAGTCCCCAGGGCCGGAGCACCGGGGAGCTGTTTTTT. This sequence encodes CASSPQGRSTGELFF.

The CDR3 sequence is CASSPFDAAGAGYTEAFF. In DNA, the CDR3 is TGTGCCAGCTCACCATTCGACGCAGCCGGGGCGGGGTACACTGAAGCTTTCTTT. The gene calls are TRBV18 and TRBJ1-1; a weak D match, TRBD1 (5 bases). Trimming pared 2 bases from V and 3 bases from J, leaving 22 bases between. The CDR3 sequence is 18 residues long. Looked up from germline, CDR1 is KGHSH and CDR2 is LQKENI.

The chain has TRBV9 and TRBJ2-1; D is undetermined. The germline CDR1 and CDR2 sequences are SGDLS and YYNGEE. There are 12 residues in the CDR3. V shed 2 bases and J shed 7 bases, with 7 bases lying between them. CDR3 DNA: TGTGCCAGCAGCGTCGGGTATAATGAGCAGTTCTTC. Translation gives CASSVGYNEQFF. The full variable domain, in which reference TRBV9 and TRBJ2-1 provide the parts outside the CDR3, is DSGVTQTPKHLITATGQRVTLRCSPRSGDLSVYWYQQSLDQGLQFLIQYYNGEERAKGNILERFSAQQFPDLHSELNLSSLELGDSALYFCASSVGYNEQFFGPGTRLTVL.

This clonotype has at least ten counts. A junction boundary mismatches the germline segment, possibly from a read error. The V call is TRBV7-7, the J call TRBJ1-1, with D perhaps matching TRBD1 (5 bases). The germline V gene has CDR1 SSHAT and CDR2 FNYEAQ (reference sequence). The CDR3 extends over 13 amino acids. CDR3 protein: CASSLRGNTEAFF. CDR3 DNA sequence: TGTGCTAGCAGCCTGAGGGGGAACACTGAAGCTTTCTTT. The variable domain in full, completed from reference TRBV7-7 and TRBJ1-1, reads GAGVSQSPRYKVTKRGQDVTLRCDPISSHATLYWYQQALGQGPEFLTYFNYEAQPDKSGLPSDRFSAERPEGSISTLTIQRTEQRDSAMYRCASSLRGNTEAFFGQGTRLTVV.

This chain uses TRBV7-2 with TRBJ1-2; D ambiguous. This CDR3 region has 13 residues. CDR1 and CDR2 from the germline V gene are SGHTA and FQGNSA. Trimming took 5 bases from V and 7 from J, leaving 14 bases between them. The CDR3 sequence: CASSPSTRSGYTF. The CDR3 DNA reads as TGTGCCAGCAGCCCGAGCACCCGCAGTGGCTACACCTTC.

The rearrangement uses TRBV29-1 and TRBJ2-2, with D possibly being TRBD1 (6 bases). Germline lookup yields CDR1 SQVTM and CDR2 ANQGSEA. V was shortened by 5 bases and J by 9 bases, with 13 bases between the two germline ends. This CDR3 contains 12 residues. The CDR3 region is CSVFGQNRELFF. CDR3 in DNA: TGCAGCGTTTTCGGACAGAACAGGGAGCTGTTTTTT.